One and the same sample provided the 32 T cell receptor beta chains below, sequenced in a study of T cell responses to AZD1222 COVID-19 vaccine (dated by TCRdb to the early 2020s). Taken with the paper, the label for time point translates to: baseline before first vaccination. Libraries were built with the immunoSEQ multiplex PCR assay. TCRdb took over this immuneACCESS table, retaining in-frame rearrangements with V and J assigned. Such tables are incomplete; in checked studies, under half of the missing clones stem from an unresolved V gene, and the remainder is unexplained. The sample has tens of thousands of clones on record, around 90% of them singletons. Of the sample, less than 25% falls within the top ten clones. The sequenced sample was peripheral blood, obtained on day 0 of AZD1222 vaccination. The source is an adult in good health.

This clone was counted a few times. The chain is built from TRBV28 and TRBJ1-4; unclear D gene. Germline CDR1 is MDHEN and CDR2 is SYDVKM. The CDR3 is made up of 18 amino acids. Trimming removed 6 bases from V and 5 bases from J, with 25 bases in between. In nucleotides, the CDR3 is TGTGCCAGCAGCTCGACTGACATAGTCTCCCCTAGGAATGAAAAACTGTTTTTT. Protein product: CASSSTDIVSPRNEKLFF.

The chain carries TRBV11-2 and TRBJ1-2, with D possibly being TRBD1 (6 bases). V lost 5 bases to trimming and J lost 2 bases, with 15 bases between them. Germline V gene data show CDR1 as SGHAT and CDR2 as FQNNGV. The CDR3 spans 15 residues. The DNA of the CDR3 is TGTGCCAGCAGCCCCGACAGGAAGCACAACTATGGCTACACCTTC. Its translation: CASSPDRKHNYGYTF.

V and J are TRBV24-1 and TRBJ2-1, with 9 bases identical to TRBD1. There are 16 residues in the CDR3. The V and J ends lost 12 bases and 2 bases, in that order; junction bases with no gene match: 13. The V gene's germline CDR1 is KGHDR and CDR2 SFDVKD. The CDR3 coding sequence is TGTGCCCCGCGGACAGGGGTGGGCTTCGCCTACAATGAGCAGTTCTTC. Amino acids: CAPRTGVGFAYNEQFF.

This CDR3 reads CASKGWDQPQHF. The CDR3 nucleotides are TGTGCCAGCAAGGGCTGGGATCAGCCCCAGCATTTT. The J gene is TRBJ1-5, the V gene TRBV28; D not resolved. This CDR3 spans 12 amino acids. Trimming stripped 7 bases from V and 5 bases from J, with 9 bases between. The germline CDR1 and CDR2 sequences are MDHEN and SYDVKM. The full variable domain, in which reference TRBV28 and TRBJ1-5 provide the parts outside the CDR3, is DVKVTQSSRYLVKRTGEKVFLECVQDMDHENMFWYRQDPGLGLRLIYFSYDVKMKEKGDIPEGYSVSREKKERFSLILESASTNQTSMYLCASKGWDQPQHFGDGTRLSIL.

The genes are TRBV10-3 and TRBJ2-5; D may correspond to TRBD1 or TRBD2 (6 bases each). The CDR3 extends over 14 amino acids. Trimming took 2 bases from V and 2 from J, leaving 9 bases between them. CDR1 ENHRY and CDR2 SYGVKD come from the germline V gene. CDR3: CAISEGGLQETQYF. CDR3 DNA: TGTGCCATCAGTGAGGGGGGGCTACAAGAGACCCAGTACTTC.

This rearrangement joins TRBV18 to TRBJ1-1; no reliable D call. V lost 2 bases, J lost 1 base, and 5 bases lay in between. Germline V gene lookup returns CDR1 KGHSH and CDR2 LQKENI. The CDR3 is 13 amino acids. The CDR3 reads CASSPDTNTEAFF. The CDR3 DNA follows: TGTGCCAGCTCACCAGACACGAACACTGAAGCTTTCTTT.

The chain joins TRBV2 to TRBJ1-2; no reliable D call. CDR1 is SNHLY, CDR2 FYNNEI, per germline. CDR3 length: 14 amino acids. Trimming cost V 6 bases and J 4 bases, with 15 bases left between them. The CDR3 nucleotides are TGTGCCAGCAGGGGGAGCGGTAAGGCCTATGGCTACACCTTC. It yields the protein CASRGSGKAYGYTF.

The V call is TRBV15, the J call TRBJ2-1, with D possibly matching TRBD2 (5 bases). The V gene's germline CDR1 is LNHNV and CDR2 YYDKDF (reference sequence). Trimming left V 5 bases short and J 10 bases short, with 18 bases between. The CDR3 totals 14 residues. The DNA of the CDR3 is TGTGCCACCAGCCCACGCCGACTGGAGGAGGAGCAGTTCTTC. It yields the protein CATSPRRLEEEQFF.

V is TRBV7-2 and J is TRBJ1-4; D uncertain. There are 16 residues in the CDR3. With 1 base removed from V and 1 base from J, the gap between germline ends came to 10 bases. CDR1 is SGHTA, CDR2 FQGNSA, per germline. DNA of the CDR3: TGTGCCAGCAGCTTAGTTGGCGGAAGAACTAATGAAAAACTGTTTTTT. It translates to CASSLVGGRTNEKLFF.

This chain uses TRBV2 with TRBJ2-3, with 7 positions matching TRBD2. The trim removed 6 bases at V and 6 bases at J, leaving 12 bases unmatched. Germline V CDR1 and CDR2: SNHLY, FYNNEI. This CDR3 has 15 amino acids. The CDR3 nucleotides read TGTGCCAGCAGCGGACTAGTCCTCCACGTGGATACGCAGTATTTT. Translation: CASSGLVLHVDTQYF.

The J gene is TRBJ1-2, the V gene TRBV6-5; 10 nucleotides match TRBD1. The trim removed 5 bases at V and 5 bases at J, leaving 5 bases unmatched. This CDR3 comprises 14 residues. CDR1 and CDR2 (germline): MNHEY, SVGAGI. CDR3 residues: CASSRTGGQYGYTF. The CDR3 DNA is TGTGCCAGCAGTCGGACAGGGGGGCAGTATGGCTACACCTTC.

This chain links TRBV28 with TRBJ1-2; the match to TRBD1 covers 9 bases. The V gene end was trimmed by 8 bases and the J gene end by 7 bases; junction bases not matched to a gene: 5. The CDR3 has 12 residues. CDR1 is MDHEN and CDR2 is SYDVKM in the germline V gene. The CDR3 nucleotides read TGTGCCAGCGAACAGGGGGCGCTTGGCTACACCTTC. This encodes CASEQGALGYTF.

The chain uses TRBV4-1 and TRBJ1-1; D gene uncertain. The CDR3 has 15 residues. Between the trimmed V and J ends, which lost 0 bases and 1 base, there was a span of 9 bases. The germline gives CDR1 MGHRA, CDR2 YSYEKL. The chain's CDR3 is CASSQDKGRNTEAFF. CDR3 sequence (DNA): TGCGCCAGCAGCCAAGATAAAGGGCGGAACACTGAAGCTTTCTTT.

The chain employs TRBV20-1 and TRBJ2-3, with D unclear. Deletions cut 8 bases from V and 1 base from J, with 4 bases between. Germline-derived CDR1 and CDR2 are DFQATT and SNEGSKA (reference sequence). This CDR3 has 10 amino acids. CDR3 sequence reads: CSTGTDTQYF. CDR3 coding DNA: TGCAGTACAGGCACAGATACGCAGTATTTT.

This chain uses TRBV20-1 with TRBJ2-3; D possibly corresponds to TRBD1 (5 bases). Germline assignment: CDR1 DFQATT and CDR2 SNEGSKA (reference sequence). V was trimmed by 5 bases and J by 8 bases, leaving 8 bases between them. The CDR3 is made up of 10 amino acids. The CDR3 reads CSAPQGTQYF. Here the CDR3 DNA reads TGCAGTGCTCCCCAGGGTACGCAGTATTTT.

The gene calls are TRBV6-2 or TRBV6-3 and TRBJ1-5; D is possibly TRBD1 (6 bases). Germline CDR1 and CDR2: MNHEY and SVGEGT. The ends were cut back, 5 bases at V and 4 bases at J, with 12 bases in the middle. The CDR3 sequence is 14 residues long. The CDR3 protein is CASSLQGQNQPQHF. CDR3 DNA sequence: TGTGCCAGCAGTCTACAGGGTCAAAATCAGCCCCAGCATTTT.

The chain carries TRBV29-1 and TRBJ1-1; D ambiguous. Trimming removed 0 bases at V and 5 bases at J, with 4 bases between. Germline CDR1 is SQVTM and CDR2 is ANQGSEA. There are 11 residues in the CDR3. CDR3 region: CSVEDRTEAFF. The DNA for the CDR3 is TGCAGCGTTGAAGATCGGACTGAAGCTTTCTTT.

The genes are TRBV6-2 or TRBV6-3 and TRBJ2-1; no definite D call. Germline CDR1 is MNHEY and CDR2 is SVGEGT. This CDR3 spans 11 amino acids. Trimming stripped 6 bases from V and 4 bases from J, with 4 bases between. The CDR3 DNA reads as TGTGCCAGCAGCCCGTACAATGAGCAGTTCTTC. It encodes CASSPYNEQFF.

The V call is TRBV5-3, the J call TRBJ2-1, with 10 bases fitting TRBD2. TRBV5-3 is given ORF status, its function remaining uncertain. The V segment lost 2 bases and the J segment 6 bases; nucleotides outside the gene matches: 5. This CDR3 region has 15 residues. CDR3 coding DNA: TGTGCCAGAAGCTTCGAGCGGGGGGGCCTCAATGAGCAGTTCTTC. Its translation is CARSFERGGLNEQFF.

The rearrangement links TRBV2 to TRBJ1-2; no clear D. V was trimmed by 7 bases and J by 3 bases, leaving 18 bases between them. Looked up from germline, CDR1 is SNHLY and CDR2 is FYNNEI. This CDR3 has 15 amino acids. The CDR3 reads CASKARAGSDYGYTF. DNA of the CDR3: TGTGCCAGCAAGGCTCGGGCGGGGTCTGACTATGGCTACACCTTC.

The J gene is TRBJ1-4, the V gene TRBV4-3; 10 bases agree with TRBD1. V trimming: 0 bases; J trimming: 11 bases; junction bases outside the gene matches: 12. The CDR3 spans 17 residues. Germline V lookup: CDR1 LGHNA, CDR2 YSLEER. The DNA of the CDR3 is TGCGCCAGCAGCCAAGAAACTACCGGGACAGGGGCGAAGAAACTGTTTTTT. This translates into CASSQETTGTGAKKLFF.

This clone was picked up many times. The chain employs TRBV28 and TRBJ1-2; D is possibly TRBD1 (5 bases). The CDR3 length is 13 residues. In germline, CDR1 is MDHEN, CDR2 SYDVKM. V was pared by 6 bases and J by 7 bases, with 15 bases between. The CDR3 loop reads CASRTDSLRGYTF. DNA for the CDR3: TGTGCCAGCAGAACCGACAGCCTCCGTGGCTACACCTTC.

This clone was seen a handful of times. The chain is built from TRBV5-1 and TRBJ1-2; 8 positions match TRBD1. CDR3 size: 13 residues. With V trimmed by 3 bases and J by 8 bases, 6 bases remained unmatched. Germline assignment: CDR1 SGHRS and CDR2 YFSETQ. The CDR3 reads CASSSATGDGYTF. In nucleotides, the CDR3 is TGCGCCAGCAGCTCGGCGACAGGGGACGGCTACACCTTC. Full variable domain (remainder filled in from reference TRBV5-1 and TRBJ1-2): KAGVTQTPRYLIKTRGQQVTLSCSPISGHRSVSWYQQTPGQGLQFLFEYFSETQRNKGNFPGRFSGRQFSNSRSEMNVSTLELGDSALYLCASSSATGDGYTFGSGTRLTVV.

This rearrangement joins TRBV9 to TRBJ2-2, with D possibly being TRBD1 (6 bases). Germline values: CDR1 SGDLS, CDR2 YYNGEE. CDR3 size: 13 residues. V lost 4 bases, J lost 7 bases, and 11 bases lay in between. CDR3 DNA: TGTGCCAGCAGCTTTCTAGGGGGCGGGGAGCTGTTTTTT. Amino acids: CASSFLGGGELFF.

This sequence joins TRBV7-2 and TRBJ1-2, with D unclear. V was cut by 2 bases and J by 8 bases, with 9 bases left in between. The V gene's germline CDR1 is SGHTA and CDR2 FQGNSA. This CDR3 contains 12 residues. The CDR3 DNA is TGTGCCAGCAGCTTATTAATGGGGGGCTACACCTTC. Translation gives CASSLLMGGYTF.

The V call is TRBV11-1, the J call TRBJ2-7; 8 nucleotides align to TRBD2. Germline V gene lookup returns CDR1 SGHAT and CDR2 FQDESV (reference sequence). Trimming cost V 4 bases and J 7 bases; bases outside gene matches: 9. This CDR3 is 14 amino acids long. The CDR3 loop reads CASSWGLGGREQYF. DNA of the CDR3: TGTGCCAGCAGCTGGGGACTAGGTGGTCGGGAGCAGTACTTC.

This clone appeared a single time. V is TRBV28 and J is TRBJ1-2, with TRBD1 as a possible D gene (5 bases). Germline V gene data show CDR1 as MDHEN and CDR2 as SYDVKM. V shed 6 bases and J shed 7 bases, with 18 bases lying between them. The CDR3 extends over 14 amino acids. CDR3 nucleotides: TGTGCCAGCAGCAACCCAGGGAGGAACAGTGGCTACACCTTC. Its translation: CASSNPGRNSGYTF.

V usage is TRBV7-9 and J usage is TRBJ1-1, with unresolved D. Germline-derived CDR1 and CDR2 are SEHNR and FQNEAQ (reference sequence). The length of the CDR3 is 15 residues. V was clipped by 8 bases and J by 0 bases, with 16 bases between them. DNA for the CDR3: TGTGCCAGCCGCCATAGGCGGCGTCTGAACACTGAAGCTTTCTTT. This codes for CASRHRRRLNTEAFF.

The J gene is TRBJ2-3, the V gene TRBV5-4, with 7 bases lining up with TRBD1. CDR3 length: 14 amino acids. Germline V CDR1 and CDR2: SGHNT, YYREEE (reference sequence). The V and J ends lost 6 bases and 4 bases, in that order; junction bases with no gene match: 8. In nucleotides, the CDR3 is TGTGCCAGCATGAGGACAGGTGTACCAGATACGCAGTATTTT. The encoded protein is CASMRTGVPDTQYF.

This sequence joins TRBV10-3 and TRBJ1-2; 8 bases align to TRBD1. The ends lost 11 bases at V and 4 bases at J; junction bases unmatched: 12. Germline CDR1 is ENHRY and CDR2 is SYGVKD. The CDR3 runs to 14 residues. CDR3 residues: CAARRDRGTYGYTF. DNA for the CDR3: TGTGCCGCCAGACGAGACAGGGGAACCTATGGCTACACCTTC.

V and J are TRBV29-1 and TRBJ2-7, with TRBD1 matching over 10 bases. The CDR3 spans 12 residues. Trimming at V came to 4 bases and at J to 4 bases, leaving 1 base not matched to a gene. Germline lookup yields CDR1 SQVTM and CDR2 ANQGSEA. CDR3 sequence (DNA): TGCAGCGTTGGACAGGGGGCTTACGAGCAGTACTTC. The encoded protein is CSVGQGAYEQYF.

This clone was found once. This chain uses TRBV2 with TRBJ1-1, with D perhaps TRBD1 (5 bases). Trimming stripped 6 bases from V and 4 bases from J, with 15 bases between. The CDR3 covers 14 residues. In germline, CDR1 is SNHLY, CDR2 FYNNEI. DNA for the CDR3: TGTGCCAGCAGCCCCGGGTGGGGGAGCACTGAAGCTTTCTTT. This translates into CASSPGWGSTEAFF. Complete variable domain (other parts from reference TRBV2 and TRBJ1-1): EPEVTQTPSHQVTQMGQEVILRCVPISNHLYFYWYRQILGQKVEFLVSFYNNEISEKSEIFDDQFSVERPDGSNFTLKIRSTKLEDSAMYFCASSPGWGSTEAFFGQGTRLTVV.